This entry describes one T cell receptor (beta chain). What it binds is unknown. The CDR3 has 14 residues. Trimming removed 10 bases at V and 5 bases at J, with 17 bases between. Germline assignment: CDR1 MNHNY and CDR2 SVGAGI (reference sequence). The data belong to a study of shared clonotypes between healthy human individuals. Findings and caveats of the study: The study sampled only blood, and tissue repertoires likely differ.

Partitioning of CD4+ cells yielded a CD45RA+ naive subset and a CD45RA-negative memory subset. When replicate PCRs were run on sorted subsets, they used around 200 ng DNA, roughly 30,000 T cell genomes. Clones were read by immunoSEQ multiplex PCR, and TCRdb kept only the in-frame ones, dropping some. The sample carries fewer than 3 million clones, 85% to 95% recorded once. The chain employs TRBV6-6 and TRBJ1-4, with TRBD1 as a possible D gene (5 bases). Sequencing was performed on naive CD4+ T cells from PBMCs. The subset was: CD45RA+ positively selected. The receptor was derived from a young man in good health. Some clones in this sample may be carry-over from other donors' samples. For the CDR3, the DNA is TGTGCCACGCAGGGAGGGAGGTGGAATGAAAAACTGTTTTTT. It is translated as CATQGGRWNEKLFF.